One sample yielded the 12 T cell receptor beta chains listed below, sequenced in a study of spatial heterogeneity in lung cancer. Overall study results and limits: Tumoral mutation counts were tracked by counts of expanded intratumoral alpha and beta TCRs.

TCRdb processed the 5' RACE reads anew with MiXCR; each CDR3 protein has one entry. The table has approximately 11,000 distinct CDR3 sequences, less than 15% seen once. The antigens these receptors bind are not known. As to time point: sample taken at primary tumor resection. Specimen: lung tumor tissue, collected at surgery. These receptors were taken from a male donor with early-stage non-small cell lung cancer.

By frequency in the sample, this clonotype is medium-sized. The V and J genes are TRBV7-2 and TRBJ1-6; no definite D call. The CDR3 spans 15 residues. V was pared by 3 bases and J by 9 bases, with 15 bases between. Germline-derived CDR1 and CDR2 are SGHTA and FQGNSA. The CDR3 DNA reads TGTGCCAGCAGCTTGGATTACCATGTCAGTTCACCCCTCCACTTT. Protein sequence: CASSLDYHVSSPLHF.

In its sample, this clonotype was seen many times. V and J are TRBV7-2 and TRBJ2-1, with 8 bases identical to TRBD1. Looked up from germline, CDR1 is SGHTA and CDR2 is FQGNSA. This CDR3 region has 18 residues. J was trimmed by 0 bases and V by 5 bases; bases with no gene match: 12. The CDR3: CASSLTGGQHSSYNEQFF. The DNA of the CDR3 is TGTGCCAGCAGCCTAACAGGGGGGCAGCATAGCTCCTACAATGAGCAGTTCTTC.

The chain links TRBV11-2 to TRBJ2-6, with 8 bases aligning to TRBD2. Per the germline V gene, CDR1 is SGHAT and CDR2 is FQNNGV. The V gene end was trimmed by 5 bases and the J gene end by 4 bases; junction bases not matched to a gene: 7. The CDR3 runs 16 residues. The CDR3: CASSLPGGAGANVLTF. The CDR3 DNA reads as TGTGCCAGCAGCCTCCCGGGAGGGGCCGGGGCCAACGTCCTGACTTTC.

This clonotype is labeled as medium-sized. The V and J genes are TRBV18 and TRBJ1-5; TRBD1 matches at 12 bases. The V gene's germline CDR1 is KGHSH and CDR2 LQKENI. The ends lost 2 bases at V and 6 bases at J; junction bases unmatched: 2. The CDR3 spans 15 residues. The CDR3 here is CASSPGTGGIQPQHF. The CDR3 bases are TGTGCCAGCTCACCAGGGACAGGGGGCATTCAGCCCCAGCATTTT.

This clonotype was observed many times. This chain links TRBV20-1 with TRBJ1-6; 7 bases agree with TRBD1. The germline V gene encodes CDR1 DFQATT and CDR2 SNEGSKA (reference sequence). The CDR3 consists of 16 residues. J gave up 7 bases and V 5 bases, and 14 bases lay outside the gene matches. This CDR3 reads CSARNPRQGGNSPLHF. CDR3 coding DNA: TGCAGTGCTCGAAACCCGAGACAGGGAGGCAATTCACCCCTCCACTTT.

The table lists this clonotype with a few counts. The chain carries TRBV29-1 and TRBJ2-1, with TRBD2 matching over 7 bases. V was clipped by 7 bases and J by 0 bases; unmatched bases: 12. Germline V gene sequence: CDR1 SQVTM, CDR2 ANQGSEA. The CDR3 covers 16 residues. This chain's CDR3 is CSAPIGGGSSYNEQFF. CDR3 in DNA: TGCAGCGCCCCCATCGGCGGGGGAAGCTCCTACAATGAGCAGTTCTTC.

This clonotype was seen ten or more times. The chain couples TRBV2 to TRBJ2-2; TRBD1 matches 12 bases. CDR1 and CDR2 (germline): SNHLY, FYNNEI. The CDR3 totals 16 residues. V shed 9 bases, J shed 6 bases, and the junction held 11 bases outside the gene matches. The CDR3 DNA follows: TGTGCCAGGGAGATCCGGGACAGGGGGCAGCCCGGGGAGCTGTTTTTT. Its protein is CAREIRDRGQPGELFF.

This clonotype came up a few times. The chain has TRBV7-2 and TRBJ2-3; 10 bases align to TRBD2. Looked up from germline, CDR1 is SGHTA and CDR2 is FQGNSA. The V and J ends lost 5 bases and 0 bases, in that order; junction bases with no gene match: 5. The CDR3 is 16 amino acids. CDR3: CASSRERGGSTDTQYF. The CDR3 DNA follows: TGTGCCAGCAGCCGTGAGCGGGGGGGGAGCACAGATACGCAGTATTTT.

This clonotype occurred many times. V and J are TRBV6-5 and TRBJ2-7; D may be TRBD2 (5 bases). This CDR3 contains 13 residues. The V end lost 5 bases, the J end lost 3 bases, and 11 bases lay between the germline ends. CDR1 MNHEY and CDR2 SVGAGI come from the germline V gene. CDR3 sequence reads: CASSPSGDYEQYF. Here the CDR3 DNA reads TGTGCCAGCAGTCCCTCCGGGGACTACGAGCAGTACTTC.

This clonotype qualifies as medium-sized. The chain couples TRBV7-2 to TRBJ2-7; maybe TRBD2 (5 bases). Trimming shortened V by 1 base and J by 5 bases, and 15 bases separated the two germline ends. There are 15 residues in the CDR3. Germline V gives CDR1 SGHTA, CDR2 FQGNSA. CDR3 sequence: CASSLDFGRIDEQYF. CDR3 nucleotides: TGTGCCAGCAGCTTAGACTTTGGGAGAATCGACGAGCAGTACTTC.

V and J are TRBV20-1 and TRBJ1-1; the D gene is possibly TRBD1 (6 bases). Germline V gives CDR1 DFQATT, CDR2 SNEGSKA (reference sequence). The CDR3 totals 15 residues. Trimming removed 5 bases at V and 2 bases at J, with 18 bases between. The CDR3 DNA reads TGCAGTGCTGGTCAGGGGCAGCTAATCAACACTGAAGCTTTCTTT. This encodes CSAGQGQLINTEAFF.

The sample holds many counts of this clonotype. CDR3 loop: CSAKVGYESTSNQPQHF. The DNA of the CDR3 is TGCAGTGCCAAAGTCGGGTACGAGAGCACCAGCAATCAGCCCCAGCATTTT. V and J are TRBV20-1 and TRBJ1-5; no clear D gene. The CDR3 sequence is 17 residues long. Trimming shortened V by 6 bases and J by 1 base, and 22 bases separated the two germline ends. The germline V gene encodes CDR1 DFQATT and CDR2 SNEGSKA (reference sequence).